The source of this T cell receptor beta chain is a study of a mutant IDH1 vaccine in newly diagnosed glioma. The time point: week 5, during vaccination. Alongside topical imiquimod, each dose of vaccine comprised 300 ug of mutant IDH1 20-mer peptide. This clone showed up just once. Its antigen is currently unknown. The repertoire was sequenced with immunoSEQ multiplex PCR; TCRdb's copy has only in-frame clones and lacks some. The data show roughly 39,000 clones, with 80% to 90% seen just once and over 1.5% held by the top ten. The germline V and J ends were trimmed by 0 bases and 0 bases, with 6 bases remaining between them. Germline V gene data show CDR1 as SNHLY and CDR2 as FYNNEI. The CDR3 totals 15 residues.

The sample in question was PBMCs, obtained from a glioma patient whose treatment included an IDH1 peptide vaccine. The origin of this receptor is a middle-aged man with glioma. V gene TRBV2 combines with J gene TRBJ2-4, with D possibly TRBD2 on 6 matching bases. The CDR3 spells CASSEAGLAKNIQYF. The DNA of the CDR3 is TGTGCCAGCAGTGAAGCGGGACTAGCCAAAAACATTCAGTACTTC.